Each of the 13 T cell receptor beta chains below was sequenced from the same sample in a study of Tregs in tolerant kidney transplant recipients (dated by TCRdb to about 2019). Receptor libraries were prepared by the immunoSEQ multiplex PCR assay. This is the immuneACCESS table as TCRdb keeps it, with only in-frame sequences that have V and J called. A part of the clones is gone; compared with another copy, unresolved V genes explain less than half, and the rest is unexplained. Across this sample there are about 240,000 clones, with 65% to 85% seen only once. The ten largest clones capture over 0.5% of the sample. Sequenced material: CD4+ T cells from blood. The receptors come from a human donor in good health.

V and J are TRBV7-9 and TRBJ2-3, with D possibly matching TRBD1 (6 bases). The V end lost 6 bases, the J end lost 5 bases, and 15 bases lay between the germline ends. The CDR3 spans 14 residues. Germline V CDR1 and CDR2: SEHNR, FQNEAQ (reference sequence). For the CDR3, the DNA is TGTGCCAGCAGTTCGCAGGGGTTGGGAGATACGCAGTATTTT. Encoded protein: CASSSQGLGDTQYF.

This clone was observed a single time. The chain has TRBV19 and TRBJ2-7; the match to TRBD2 covers 7 bases. Per the germline V gene, CDR1 is LNHDA and CDR2 is SQIVND (reference sequence). The CDR3 runs 12 residues. The J segment lost 5 bases and the V segment lost 4 bases, leaving 2 bases of the junction unmatched. CDR3 residues: CASSREGNEQYF. CDR3 nucleotide sequence: TGTGCCAGTAGTAGGGAGGGCAACGAGCAGTACTTC.

The chain combines TRBV6-5 with TRBJ1-2; unclear D gene. The length of the CDR3 is 13 residues. Trimming took 7 bases from V and 8 from J, leaving 17 bases between them. In germline, CDR1 is MNHEY, CDR2 SVGAGI. The CDR3 is CASTPKPKDGYTF. Written as DNA, the CDR3 is TGTGCCAGCACACCGAAGCCAAAAGACGGCTACACCTTC.

The rearrangement links TRBV5-1 to TRBJ2-2, with D possibly TRBD2 on 5 matching bases. CDR3 length: 16 residues. Trimming shortened V by 0 bases and J by 3 bases, and 12 bases separated the two germline ends. In germline, CDR1 is SGHRS, CDR2 YFSETQ. Here the CDR3 DNA reads TGCGCCAGCAGCTTGGCGGGAAGGCGGGACACCGGGGAGCTGTTTTTT. This translates into CASSLAGRRDTGELFF.

The chain combines TRBV25-1 with TRBJ1-2, with D possibly matching TRBD1 (5 bases). Germline V gene sequence: CDR1 MGHDK, CDR2 SYGVNS. This CDR3 spans 15 amino acids. The V end was cut by 3 bases, the J end by 6 bases, with 17 bases between. The DNA of the CDR3 is TGTGCCAGCAGTGACTTCGCAGGGCGTTACGATGGCTACACCTTC. The encoded protein is CASSDFAGRYDGYTF.

J is TRBJ2-7 and V is TRBV20-1; 7 bases are shared with TRBD1. This CDR3 region has 11 residues. In germline, CDR1 is DFQATT, CDR2 SNEGSKA (reference sequence). The trim removed 6 bases at V and 8 bases at J, leaving 7 bases unmatched. The CDR3 is CSATGQQKQYF. The CDR3 DNA is TGCAGTGCAACGGGACAGCAGAAGCAGTACTTC.

The chain is built from TRBV19 and TRBJ2-6, with a possible D match to TRBD1 (6 bases). CDR1 and CDR2 from the germline V gene are LNHDA and SQIVND (reference sequence). Trimming pared 5 bases from V and 0 bases from J, leaving 11 bases between. The CDR3 loop spans 16 amino acids. The CDR3 bases are TGTGCCAGTAGTCACGGACAGAGCTCTGGGGCCAACGTCCTGACTTTC. Its translation is CASSHGQSSGANVLTF.

The J gene is TRBJ2-3, the V gene TRBV5-1; weak D call: TRBD1 (6 bases). Germline CDR1 is SGHRS and CDR2 is YFSETQ. The CDR3 extends over 15 amino acids. V was trimmed by 1 base and J by 2 bases, leaving 11 bases between them. This CDR3 is CASSLSAGATDTQYF. The DNA of the CDR3 is TGCGCCAGCAGCTTGTCGGCAGGGGCCACAGATACGCAGTATTTT.

The CDR3 loop reads CASSLGAYIDNEQFF. In DNA, the CDR3 is TGTGCCAGCAGCTTGGGGGCTTACATAGACAATGAGCAGTTCTTC. This chain connects TRBV5-5 to TRBJ2-1, with unresolved D. V shed 0 bases and J shed 5 bases, with 12 bases lying between them. The length of the CDR3 is 15 residues. Germline V lookup: CDR1 SGHKS, CDR2 YYEKEE (reference sequence).

The V and J genes are TRBV7-9 and TRBJ1-2; possibly TRBD1 for D (6 bases). The CDR3 runs 13 residues. In germline, CDR1 is SEHNR, CDR2 FQNEAQ (reference sequence). The V gene lost 3 bases and the J gene lost 7 bases, with 12 bases spanning the gap. Here the CDR3 reads CASSLLGAGGYTF. The CDR3 DNA reads as TGTGCCAGCAGCTTGTTGGGGGCGGGTGGCTACACCTTC.

This clone has just one count. The rearrangement uses TRBV5-4 and TRBJ1-1; unclear D gene. CDR1 is SGHNT, CDR2 YYREEE, per germline (reference sequence). V was cut by 2 bases and J by 5 bases, with 7 bases left in between. The CDR3 is 12 amino acids. CDR3 region: CASSFPKTEAFF. The CDR3 region has the DNA TGTGCCAGCAGCTTTCCCAAAACTGAAGCTTTCTTT. Full variable domain (rest looked up from reference TRBV5-4 and TRBJ1-1): ETGVTQSPTHLIKTRGQQVTLRCSSQSGHNTVSWYQQALGQGPQFIFQYYREEENGRGNFPPRFSGLQFPNYSSELNVNALELDDSALYLCASSFPKTEAFFGQGTRLTVV.

This chain links TRBV5-6 with TRBJ1-2; maybe TRBD1 (5 bases). The CDR3 contains 14 residues. Germline V lookup: CDR1 SGHDT, CDR2 YYEEEE. V gave up 0 bases and J gave up 8 bases, with 14 bases separating them. The chain's CDR3 is CASSLVRAGGGYTF. CDR3 bases: TGTGCCAGCAGCTTGGTGAGAGCGGGGGGAGGCTACACCTTC.

V and J are TRBV30 and TRBJ1-2; 8 bases fit TRBD1. V lost 8 bases, J lost 4 bases, and 6 bases stayed unmatched. The CDR3 consists of 12 residues. The germline CDR1 and CDR2 sequences are GTSNPN and SVGIG (reference sequence). The CDR3 DNA is TGTGCCAGGGGACAGGAGATCTATGGCTACACCTTC. Amino acids: CARGQEIYGYTF.